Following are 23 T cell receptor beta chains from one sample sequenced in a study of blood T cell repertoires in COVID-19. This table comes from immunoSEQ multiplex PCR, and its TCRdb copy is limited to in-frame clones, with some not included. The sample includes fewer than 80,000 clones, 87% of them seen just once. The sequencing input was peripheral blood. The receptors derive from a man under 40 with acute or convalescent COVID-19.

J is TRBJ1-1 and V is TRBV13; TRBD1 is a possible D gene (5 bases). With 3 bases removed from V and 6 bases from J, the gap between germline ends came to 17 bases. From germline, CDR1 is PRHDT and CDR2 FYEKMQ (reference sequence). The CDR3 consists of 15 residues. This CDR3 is CASSFGLGAGAEAFF. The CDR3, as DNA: TGTGCCAGCAGCTTTGGCCTAGGGGCAGGCGCTGAAGCTTTCTTT.

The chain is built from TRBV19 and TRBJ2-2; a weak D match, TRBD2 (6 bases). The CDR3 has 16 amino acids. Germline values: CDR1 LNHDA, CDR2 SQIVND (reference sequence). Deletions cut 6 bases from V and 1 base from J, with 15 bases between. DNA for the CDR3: TGTGCCAGTAGACTAATTGGAGGGCTGAACACCGGGGAGCTGTTTTTT. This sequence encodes CASRLIGGLNTGELFF.

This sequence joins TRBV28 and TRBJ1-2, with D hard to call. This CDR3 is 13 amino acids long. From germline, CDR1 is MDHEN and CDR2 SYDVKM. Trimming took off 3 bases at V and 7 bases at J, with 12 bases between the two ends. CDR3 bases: TGTGCCAGCAGTTTCTTCAAGAACAGTGGCTACACCTTC. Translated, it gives CASSFFKNSGYTF.

The CDR3 nucleotides are TGTGCCAGCAGTCTGGGGAGGGGCTACAATGAGCAGTTCTTC. The encoded protein is CASSLGRGYNEQFF. The chain joins TRBV27 to TRBJ2-1; 7 nucleotides match TRBD2. Per germline, CDR1 MNHEY and CDR2 SMNVEV (reference sequence). V was pared by 5 bases and J by 3 bases, with 4 bases of the junction left unmatched. This CDR3 has 14 residues.

The CDR3 coding sequence is TGTGCCAGCCTGGCCCGAGGTGCTAGCGGCTACAATGAGCAGTTCTTC. It specifies CASLARGASGYNEQFF. The chain carries TRBV28 and TRBJ2-1; 7 positions agree with TRBD2. The germline V gene encodes CDR1 MDHEN and CDR2 SYDVKM. CDR3 length equals 16 residues. With 8 bases clipped from V and 3 bases from J, the junction kept 13 bases outside the gene matches.

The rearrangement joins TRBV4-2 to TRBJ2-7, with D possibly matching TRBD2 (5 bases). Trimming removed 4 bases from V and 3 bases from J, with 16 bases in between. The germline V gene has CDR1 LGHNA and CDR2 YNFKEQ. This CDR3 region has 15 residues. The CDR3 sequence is CASSLPMAGLYEQYF. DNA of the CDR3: TGTGCCAGCAGCCTACCAATGGCGGGTCTCTACGAGCAGTACTTC.

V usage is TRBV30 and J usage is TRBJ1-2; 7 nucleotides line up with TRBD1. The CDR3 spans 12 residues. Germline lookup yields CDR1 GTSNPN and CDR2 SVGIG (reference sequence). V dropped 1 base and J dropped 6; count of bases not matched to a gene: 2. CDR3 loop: CAWSADRDGYTF. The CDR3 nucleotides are TGTGCCTGGAGTGCCGACAGGGATGGCTACACCTTC.

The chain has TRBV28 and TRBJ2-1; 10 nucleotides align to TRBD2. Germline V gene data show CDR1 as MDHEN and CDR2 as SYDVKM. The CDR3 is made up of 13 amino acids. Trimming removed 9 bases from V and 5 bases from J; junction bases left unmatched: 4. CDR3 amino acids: CASRTSGHNEQFF. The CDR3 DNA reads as TGTGCCAGTAGGACTAGCGGTCACAATGAGCAGTTCTTC.

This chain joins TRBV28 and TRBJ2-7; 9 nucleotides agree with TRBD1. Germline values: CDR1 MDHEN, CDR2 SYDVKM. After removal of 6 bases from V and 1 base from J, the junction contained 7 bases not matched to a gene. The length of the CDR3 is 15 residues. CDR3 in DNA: TGTGCCAGCAGGGATTCCGGGACAGGGTCCTACGAGCAGTACTTC. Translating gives CASRDSGTGSYEQYF. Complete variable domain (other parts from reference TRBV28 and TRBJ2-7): DVKVTQSSRYLVKRTGEKVFLECVQDMDHENMFWYRQDPGLGLRLIYFSYDVKMKEKGDIPEGYSVSREKKERFSLILESASTNQTSMYLCASRDSGTGSYEQYFGPGTRLTVT.

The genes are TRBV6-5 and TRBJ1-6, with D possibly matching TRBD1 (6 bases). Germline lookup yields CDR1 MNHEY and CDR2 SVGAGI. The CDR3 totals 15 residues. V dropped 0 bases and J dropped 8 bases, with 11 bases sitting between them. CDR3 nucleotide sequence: TGTGCCAGCAGTTACTCACAGGGAAGTCATTCACCCCTCCACTTT. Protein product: CASSYSQGSHSPLHF.

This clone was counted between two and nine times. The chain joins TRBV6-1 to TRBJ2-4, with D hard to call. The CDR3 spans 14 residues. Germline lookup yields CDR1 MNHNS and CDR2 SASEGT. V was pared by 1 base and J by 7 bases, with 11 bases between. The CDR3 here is CASSEEFERNIQYF. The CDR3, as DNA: TGTGCCAGCAGTGAAGAATTCGAGAGGAACATTCAGTACTTC.

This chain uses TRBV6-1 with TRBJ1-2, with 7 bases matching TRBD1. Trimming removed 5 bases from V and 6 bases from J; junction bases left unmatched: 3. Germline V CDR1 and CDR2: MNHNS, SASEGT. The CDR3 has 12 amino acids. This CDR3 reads CASSRQGDGYTF. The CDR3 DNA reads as TGTGCCAGCAGTAGACAGGGAGATGGCTACACCTTC.

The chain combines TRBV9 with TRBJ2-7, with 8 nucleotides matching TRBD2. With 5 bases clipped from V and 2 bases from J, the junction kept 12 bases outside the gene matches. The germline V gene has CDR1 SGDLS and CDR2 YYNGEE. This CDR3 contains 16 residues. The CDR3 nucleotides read TGTGCCAGCAGTGCCCCTGAAGCGGGAGAACCCTACGAGCAGTACTTC. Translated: CASSAPEAGEPYEQYF.

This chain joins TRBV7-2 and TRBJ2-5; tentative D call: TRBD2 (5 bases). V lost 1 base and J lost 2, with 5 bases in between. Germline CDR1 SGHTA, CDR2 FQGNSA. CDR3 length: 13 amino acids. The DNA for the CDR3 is TGTGCCAGCAGCTTAGGGAGGCAAGAGACCCAGTACTTC. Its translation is CASSLGRQETQYF.

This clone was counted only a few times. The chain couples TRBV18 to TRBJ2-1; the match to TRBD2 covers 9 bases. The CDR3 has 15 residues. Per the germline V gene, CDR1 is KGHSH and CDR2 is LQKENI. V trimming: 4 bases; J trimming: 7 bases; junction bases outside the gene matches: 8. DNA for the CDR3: TGTGCCAGCTCACGACTAGCGGTCGAGGGGAATGAGCAGTTCTTC. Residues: CASSRLAVEGNEQFF.

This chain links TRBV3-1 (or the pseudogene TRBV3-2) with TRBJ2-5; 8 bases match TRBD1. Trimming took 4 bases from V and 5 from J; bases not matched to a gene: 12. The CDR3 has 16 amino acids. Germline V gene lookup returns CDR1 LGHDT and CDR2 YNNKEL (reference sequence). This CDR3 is CASSPTGQGRLETQYF. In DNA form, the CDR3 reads TGTGCCAGCAGCCCGACCGGACAGGGTCGATTGGAGACCCAGTACTTC.

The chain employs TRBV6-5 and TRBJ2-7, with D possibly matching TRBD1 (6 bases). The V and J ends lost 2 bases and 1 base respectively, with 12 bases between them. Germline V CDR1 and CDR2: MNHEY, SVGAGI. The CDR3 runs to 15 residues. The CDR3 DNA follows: TGTGCCAGCAGTTACCGCAGGGGCGAGTCCTACGAGCAGTACTTC. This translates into CASSYRRGESYEQYF.

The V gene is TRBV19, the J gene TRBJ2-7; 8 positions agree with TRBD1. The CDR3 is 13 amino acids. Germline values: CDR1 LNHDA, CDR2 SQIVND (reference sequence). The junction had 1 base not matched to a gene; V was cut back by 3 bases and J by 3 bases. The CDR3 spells CASSITGGYEQYF. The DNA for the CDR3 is TGTGCCAGTAGTATTACAGGGGGCTACGAGCAGTACTTC.

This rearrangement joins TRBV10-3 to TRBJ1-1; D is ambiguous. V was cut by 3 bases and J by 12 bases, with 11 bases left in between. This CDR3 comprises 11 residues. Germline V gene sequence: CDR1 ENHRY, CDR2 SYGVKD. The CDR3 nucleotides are TGTGCCATCAGTGAATTTGGAGAGACTTTCTTT. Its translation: CAISEFGETFF.

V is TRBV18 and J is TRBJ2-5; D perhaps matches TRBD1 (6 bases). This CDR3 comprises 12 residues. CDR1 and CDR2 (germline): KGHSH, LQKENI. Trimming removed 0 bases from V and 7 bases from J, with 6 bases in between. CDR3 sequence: CASSPPGGTQYF. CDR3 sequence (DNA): TGTGCCAGCTCACCACCAGGGGGGACCCAGTACTTC.

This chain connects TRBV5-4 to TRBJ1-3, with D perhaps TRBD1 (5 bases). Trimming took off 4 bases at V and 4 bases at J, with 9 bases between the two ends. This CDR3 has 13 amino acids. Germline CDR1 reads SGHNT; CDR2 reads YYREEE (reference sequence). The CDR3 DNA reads TGTGCCAGCAGCGTCTCAGGGGGAAACACCATATATTTT. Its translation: CASSVSGGNTIYF. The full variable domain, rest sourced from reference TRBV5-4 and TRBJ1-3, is ETGVTQSPTHLIKTRGQQVTLRCSSQSGHNTVSWYQQALGQGPQFIFQYYREEENGRGNFPPRFSGLQFPNYSSELNVNALELDDSALYLCASSVSGGNTIYFGEGSWLTVV.

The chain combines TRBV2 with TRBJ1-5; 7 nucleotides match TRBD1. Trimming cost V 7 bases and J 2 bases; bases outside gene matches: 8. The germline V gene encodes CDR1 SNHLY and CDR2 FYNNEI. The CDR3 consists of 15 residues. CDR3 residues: CASNPGGLGNQPQHF. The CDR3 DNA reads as TGTGCCAGCAACCCAGGGGGACTTGGCAATCAGCCCCAGCATTTT.

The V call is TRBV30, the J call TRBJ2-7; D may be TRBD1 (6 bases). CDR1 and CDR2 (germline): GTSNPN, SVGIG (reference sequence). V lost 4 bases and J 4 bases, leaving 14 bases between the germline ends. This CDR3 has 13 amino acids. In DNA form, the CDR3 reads TGTGCCTGGAACCCGGGACACAGGTACGAGCAGTACTTC. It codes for CAWNPGHRYEQYF.